A selection of T cell receptor beta chains follows, all from one sample in a study of CD8 T cells in ankylosing spondylitis. MiXCR, applied by TCRdb to the 5' RACE reads, yields one record per CDR3 protein. The table records approximately 300,000 distinct CDR3 sequences, 6.5% to 10% of them present only once. The sample comprised blood, either unsorted or a sorted T cell fraction (not recorded which). These receptors all stem from a male donor with ankylosing spondylitis. The CDR3 runs from the conserved cysteine through the conserved F or W. A D gene is named only where the DNA matches it firmly. Expanded clones get a size class; other rows say once, few or many, or leave the size out.

many,TRBV29-1,TRBJ1-1,-,CSGKDSTEAFF,TGCAGCGGAAAAGACAGCACTGAAGCTTTCTTT
many,TRBV27,TRBJ1-5,TRBD1,CASSLIAGTVSNQPQHF,TGTGCCAGCAGTTTAATTGCCGGGACAGTTAGCAATCAGCCCCAGCATTTT
-,TRBV20-1,TRBJ1-1,-,CSARQPGAVNTEAFF,TGCAGTGCTAGACAGCCCGGTGCCGTGAACACTGAAGCTTTCTTT
few,TRBV27,TRBJ2-1,TRBD2,CASTTGTSAPGDEQFF,TGTGCCAGCACGACCGGGACTAGCGCCCCGGGGGATGAGCAGTTCTTC
-,TRBV23-1,TRBJ2-7,-,CASSHHGLRGLPSYEQYF,TGCGCCAGCAGTCATCACGGCCTTAGGGGGTTGCCCTCCTACGAGCAGTACTTC
many,TRBV3-1,TRBJ1-1,-,CASSQDALNTEAFF,TGTGCCAGCAGCCAAGATGCGTTGAACACTGAAGCTTTCTTT
-,TRBV9,TRBJ2-1,-,CASSKEYNEQFF,TGTGCCAGCTCCAAGGAGTACAATGAGCAGTTCTTC
few,TRBV4-1,TRBJ2-3,TRBD2,CASSRGGVFTDTQYF,TGCGCCAGCAGCCGTGGGGGGGTATTCACAGATACGCAGTATTTT
few,TRBV4-3,TRBJ1-3,-,CASSQVDPESGNTIYF,TGCGCCAGCAGCCAAGTGGATCCGGAATCTGGAAACACCATATATTTT
few,TRBV20-1,TRBJ1-4,TRBD1,CSAPGTANEKLFF,TGCAGTGCTCCCGGGACAGCTAATGAAAAACTGTTTTTT
few,TRBV28,TRBJ1-2,-,CASSFRGIDGYTF,TGTGCCAGCAGTTTTAGGGGTATCGATGGCTACACCTTC
many,TRBV3-1,TRBJ2-3,-,CASSSPWTDTQYF,TGTGCCAGCAGCTCGCCCTGGACAGATACGCAGTATTTT
-,TRBV5-1,TRBJ2-3,TRBD2,CASSLGPAGEDTQYF,TGCGCCAGCAGCTTGGGGCCAGCGGGAGAAGATACGCAGTATTTT
many,TRBV10-2,TRBJ2-1,TRBD1,CASQGQGAGDSDPPYYNEQFF,TGCGCCAGCCAGGGACAGGGGGCAGGAGACTCTGACCCCCCCTACTACAATGAGCAGTTCTTC
many,TRBV12-3/TRBV12-4,TRBJ1-4,-,CASSRNAGRTTNEKLFF,TGTGCCAGCAGCCGAAACGCGGGACGAACAACTAATGAAAAACTGTTTTTT
many,TRBV27,TRBJ1-6,TRBD1,CASSQTRDRRTYNSPLHF,TGTGCCAGCAGTCAAACCCGGGACAGGAGAACCTATAATTCACCCCTCCACTTT
many,TRBV20-1,TRBJ2-7,TRBD2,CSALPSGRRRSEQYF,TGCAGTGCTTTACCTAGCGGGAGACGTCGGAGCGAGCAGTACTTC
many,TRBV5-1,TRBJ2-1,TRBD1,CASSLTGDSYNEQFF,TGTGCCAGCAGTTTAACAGGGGATTCCTACAATGAGCAGTTCTTC
-,TRBV6-1,TRBJ1-1,-,CASSPGAPNTEAFF,TGTGCCAGCAGTCCCGGGGCGCCGAACACTGAAGCTTTCTTT
few,TRBV12-3/TRBV12-4,TRBJ1-2,TRBD1,CASSLGDRVWNGYTF,TGTGCCAGCAGTTTAGGGGACAGGGTTTGGAATGGCTACACCTTC
many,TRBV27,TRBJ2-5,TRBD2,CASSLSVGTSGVGTQYF,TGTGCCAGCAGTTTATCGGTCGGGACTAGCGGGGTCGGAACCCAGTACTTC
-,TRBV20-1,TRBJ1-1,-,CSAPAGGTEAFF,TGCAGTGCTCCGGCAGGAGGAACTGAAGCTTTCTTT
many,TRBV5-1,TRBJ2-3,-,CASSLVGYTDTQYF,TGCGCCAGCAGCTTGGTCGGGTACACAGATACGCAGTATTTT
-,TRBV12-3/TRBV12-4,TRBJ2-1,-,CASIRDSSYNEQFF,TGTGCCAGCATACGGGATTCCTCCTACAATGAGCAGTTCTTC
many,TRBV28,TRBJ1-4,TRBD1,CASSDQGATNEKLFF,TGTGCCAGCAGCGATCAGGGGGCAACTAATGAAAAACTGTTTTTT
many,TRBV27,TRBJ2-1,-,CASSLGRGEQFF,TGTGCCAGCAGTTTAGGGCGGGGCGAGCAGTTCTTC
-,TRBV6-5,TRBJ1-1,-,CASSYPLGRLNTEAFF,TGTGCCAGCAGTTACCCCCTGGGCAGGCTGAACACTGAAGCTTTCTTT
many,TRBV29-1,TRBJ2-1,TRBD2,CSVGLAGVRNEQFF,TGCAGCGTTGGACTAGCGGGTGTACGGAATGAGCAGTTCTTC
many,TRBV5-1,TRBJ2-1,TRBD1,CASNRDRGLNEQFF,TGCGCCAGCAACCGGGACAGGGGGTTAAATGAGCAGTTCTTC
many,TRBV12-3/TRBV12-4,TRBJ2-3,TRBD2,CASSSLLAGGPDTQYF,TGTGCCAGCAGTTCTCTTCTAGCGGGAGGGCCAGATACGCAGTATTTT
few,TRBV6-2/TRBV6-3,TRBJ2-7,TRBD2,CASRPLAEYEQYF,TGTGCCAGCAGACCACTAGCGGAGTACGAGCAGTACTTC
few,TRBV25-1,TRBJ2-1,-,CASRKQDNEQFF,TGTGCCAGCAGGAAACAGGACAATGAGCAGTTCTTC
-,TRBV10-3,TRBJ1-5,-,CAIAPGTLNQPQHF,TGTGCCATCGCCCCGGGCACCCTAAATCAGCCCCAGCATTTT
-,TRBV27,TRBJ1-5,-,CASSFSYSNQPQHF,TGTGCCAGCAGTTTTTCGTATAGCAATCAGCCCCAGCATTTT
few,TRBV6-1,TRBJ2-5,TRBD2,CASSRTSGAGDETQYF,TGTGCCAGCAGTCGCACATCGGGAGCGGGGGATGAGACCCAGTACTTC
many,TRBV12-3/TRBV12-4,TRBJ1-6,-,CASSPGDGRWYSPLHF,TGTGCCAGCAGTCCTGGGGACGGCCGTTGGTATTCACCCCTCCACTTT
-,TRBV7-2,TRBJ2-5,-,CASSTFVGIAPRAQYF,TGTGCCAGCAGCACATTTGTTGGAATAGCCCCCAGGGCCCAGTACTTC
few,TRBV18,TRBJ1-2,TRBD1,CASSPRQGFGYTF,TGTGCCAGCTCACCGAGACAGGGGTTTGGCTACACCTTC
-,TRBV7-9,TRBJ2-2,-,CASSEVSLGELFF,TGTGCCAGCAGCGAGGTTAGCCTCGGGGAGCTGTTTTTT
-,TRBV9,TRBJ2-5,-,CASSVSHVETQYF,TGTGCCAGCAGCGTTTCCCATGTGGAGACCCAGTACTTC
few,TRBV7-8,TRBJ2-7,-,CASSASGGSYEQYF,TGTGCCAGCAGCGCTTCAGGGGGGAGTTACGAGCAGTACTTC
-,TRBV2,TRBJ2-5,TRBD2,CASSEEPGLGSRETQYF,TGTGCCAGCAGTGAGGAACCGGGACTAGGGAGCCGGGAGACCCAGTACTTC
many,TRBV4-2,TRBJ2-1,TRBD2,CASSQGGRATDEQFF,TGTGCCAGCAGCCAAGGCGGGAGGGCCACAGATGAGCAGTTCTTC
few,TRBV28,TRBJ1-6,TRBD1,CASSLYRGEAPNSPLHF,TGTGCCAGCAGTTTATACAGGGGTGAAGCGCCAAATTCACCCCTCCACTTT
many,TRBV5-1,TRBJ2-7,-,CASSLVGGTYEQYF,TGCGCCAGCAGCTTGGTGGGCGGAACCTACGAGCAGTACTTC
-,TRBV12-3/TRBV12-4,TRBJ1-3,-,CASSLGVSNTIYF,TGTGCCAGCAGTTTAGGGGTATCGAACACCATATATTTT